Listed below are T cell receptor beta chains from one sample, sequenced in a study of Ad26.COV2.S vaccination and SARS-CoV-2 variants. Only in-frame clones appear in the TCRdb table, and some are missing; sequencing was by immunoSEQ multiplex PCR. The data contain about 400,000 clones, 80% to 95% of them singletons. The sample was peripheral blood, taken in a trial of Ad26.COV2.S vaccine versus placebo. These receptor sequences come from a person between 18 and 60 years old who received the Ad26.COV2.S COVID-19 vaccine or a placebo. Both conserved end residues are part of each CDR3. A D gene is named only where the DNA matches it firmly. For some rows the clone size is stated as once, few or many, or as a class when expanded; others skip it.

CDR3nt: TGTGCCATCAGTGAGTCGTTAGGGCACAATTCACCCCTCCACTTT
CDR3aa: CAISESLGHNSPLHF
v_gene: TRBV10-3
j_gene: TRBJ1-6
d_gene: NA
abundance: NA

CDR3nt: TGTGCCAGCAGCGACGCCGGGACTAGCGGCAATGAGCAGTTCTTC
CDR3aa: CASSDAGTSGNEQFF
v_gene: TRBV11-2
j_gene: TRBJ2-1
d_gene: TRBD2
abundance: NA

CDR3nt: TGTGCCAGCAGCGTAGTCACAGGGGGCCACTATGGCTACACCTTC
CDR3aa: CASSVVTGGHYGYTF
v_gene: TRBV9
j_gene: TRBJ1-2
d_gene: TRBD1
abundance: NA

CDR3nt: TGTGCCAGCAGTGAAGGGGCAGGAGCCTCCTATAATTCACCCCTCCACTTT
CDR3aa: CASSEGAGASYNSPLHF
v_gene: TRBV6-1
j_gene: TRBJ1-6
d_gene: NA
abundance: NA

CDR3nt: TGTGCCAGCTCAGAGACAGGGACCTCCCCAGATACGCAGTATTTT
CDR3aa: CASSETGTSPDTQYF
v_gene: TRBV18
j_gene: TRBJ2-3
d_gene: TRBD1
abundance: NA

CDR3nt: TGTGCCACCAGTGATTTACAGGGGGCTGTGGGCCCCATTATTAGTGCCGAATATCAGCCCCAGCATTTT
CDR3aa: CATSDLQGAVGPIISAEYQPQHF
v_gene: TRBV24-1
j_gene: TRBJ1-5
d_gene: TRBD1
abundance: NA

CDR3nt: TGTGCCAGCAGCAACCCTTTTCCGAACGAGCAGTACTTC
CDR3aa: CASSNPFPNEQYF
v_gene: TRBV6-2/TRBV6-3
j_gene: TRBJ2-7
d_gene: NA
abundance: once

CDR3nt: TGTGCCAGCATTCTAGCGGGGCGCTACGAGCAGTACTTC
CDR3aa: CASILAGRYEQYF
v_gene: TRBV6-5
j_gene: TRBJ2-7
d_gene: TRBD2
abundance: NA

CDR3nt: TGTGCCAGCAGGGAAGCGGGGGGGTATACCTACAATGAGCAGTTCTTC
CDR3aa: CASREAGGYTYNEQFF
v_gene: TRBV11-2
j_gene: TRBJ2-1
d_gene: TRBD2
abundance: NA

CDR3nt: TGTGCCAGCAGTTTTGAGACTATTCAGTACTTC
CDR3aa: CASSFETIQYF
v_gene: TRBV12-3/TRBV12-4
j_gene: TRBJ2-4
d_gene: NA
abundance: NA

CDR3nt: TGTGCCAGCAGTTTAGGCCAGGGGGCTCGTGGCTACACCTTC
CDR3aa: CASSLGQGARGYTF
v_gene: TRBV28
j_gene: TRBJ1-2
d_gene: TRBD1
abundance: NA

CDR3nt: TGCAGTGCTAGTCCCGGGGTAGGGTTTATCCATGAGCAGTTCTTC
CDR3aa: CSASPGVGFIHEQFF
v_gene: TRBV20-1
j_gene: TRBJ2-1
d_gene: NA
abundance: NA

CDR3nt: TGTGCCAGCAGCTTATCCCGACAGGGGGGAACCGGGGAGCTGTTTTTT
CDR3aa: CASSLSRQGGTGELFF
v_gene: TRBV7-6
j_gene: TRBJ2-2
d_gene: TRBD1
abundance: NA

CDR3nt: TGTGCCAGCAGCCGGACTAGCGGGGGGGCAGAGACCCAGTACTTC
CDR3aa: CASSRTSGGAETQYF
v_gene: TRBV11-2
j_gene: TRBJ2-5
d_gene: TRBD2
abundance: NA